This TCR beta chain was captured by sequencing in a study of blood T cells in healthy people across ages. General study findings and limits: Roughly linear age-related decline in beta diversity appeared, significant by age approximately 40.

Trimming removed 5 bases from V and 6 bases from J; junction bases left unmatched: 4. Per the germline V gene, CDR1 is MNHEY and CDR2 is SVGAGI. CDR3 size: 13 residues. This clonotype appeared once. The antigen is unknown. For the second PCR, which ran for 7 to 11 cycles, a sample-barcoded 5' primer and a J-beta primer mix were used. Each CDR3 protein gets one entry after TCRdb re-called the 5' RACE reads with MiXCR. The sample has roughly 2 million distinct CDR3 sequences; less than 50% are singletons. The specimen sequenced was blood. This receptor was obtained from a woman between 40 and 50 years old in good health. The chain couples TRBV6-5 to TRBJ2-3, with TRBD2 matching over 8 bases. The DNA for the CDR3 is TGTGCCAGCAGTCAGACTAGCGTCGATACGCAGTATTTT. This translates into CASSQTSVDTQYF.